The T cell receptor beta chain under discussion was sequenced for a study of cytomegalovirus exposure and HLA in healthy donors. The PCR ran on 60 Vbeta and 13 Jbeta primers. The repertoire was sequenced with immunoSEQ multiplex PCR; TCRdb's copy has only in-frame clones and lacks some. The repertoire holds about 160,000 clones, with around 80% as singletons. Per germline, CDR1 SQVTM and CDR2 ANQGSEA. Losses at the gene ends were 6 bases for V and 0 bases for J; bases not matched to a gene: 7. This CDR3 is 16 amino acids long. Points from the study as a whole: What a later analysis reportedly showed was that an Asian-associated ancestry cluster had fewer N-insertions than the 666-donor mean. After further analysis at a later stage, around 17,000 TCR beta sequences were associated with HLA alleles at 0.05 false discovery rate. According to an earlier analysis, most TCR beta V segments yielded productive rearrangements about 87% or about 30% of the time. A few chains tied to CMV proved CMV antigen-specific in vitro.

Comment on this clone: What it binds is not known.

The clonotype was recovered from a man aged 35 to 55 in good health and CMV-seronegative. The chain combines TRBV29-1 with TRBJ2-6; 8 positions match TRBD1. Sequenced input: PBMCs. CDR3 in amino acids: CSVRQGTSSGANVLTF. CDR3 coding DNA: TGCAGCGTACGACAGGGGACAAGCTCTGGGGCCAACGTCCTGACTTTC.